Reported below is one T cell receptor beta chain. The sample belongs to a study of cytomegalovirus exposure and HLA in healthy donors. The V gene's germline CDR1 is SGHNT and CDR2 YYREEE (reference sequence). The CDR3 is made up of 15 amino acids. The germline V and J ends were trimmed by 1 base and 2 bases, with 10 bases remaining between them. Primers included in the PCR were 60 Vbeta and 13 Jbeta primers. Repertoires were generated with immunoSEQ multiplex PCR, while TCRdb's copy carries only in-frame clones and drops some. Among roughly 110,000 clones listed, around 77% were seen once. V gene TRBV5-4 combines with J gene TRBJ2-1, with D perhaps matching TRBD1 (5 bases). The sequenced material came from PBMCs. This clonotype was sampled from a male donor in good health and CMV-seronegative. CDR3 bases: TGTGCCAGCAGCTTGACAGGCGGTACCTACAATGAGCAGTTCTTC. Amino acid sequence: CASSLTGGTYNEQFF.